This T cell receptor (beta chain) was sequenced for a study of OX40 agonist ivuxolimab in advanced cancers. Study at large: Patients were under 90% male with ages roughly 23 to 79, mean roughly 55.

Broader study findings: Expanded clones belonging to CD8+ T cells outnumbered, on average, those of CD4+. Determination of antigen specificity was not performed for the expanded peripheral T cells.

On this clone itself: Its antigen is as yet unknown.

Assay used: immunoSEQ multiplex PCR; TCRdb lists only in-frame clones, some missing. The sample lists 70,000 to 75,000 clones; more than 65% were seen once. The source is an adult with an advanced solid tumor such as melanoma, head and neck, liver or kidney cancer. Source: CD4+ or CD8+ T cells sorted from blood, taken in a trial of the OX40 agonist ivuxolimab.

The CDR3 nucleotides are TGTGCCAGCTCACCAAGCCGAGTTAGCACAGATACGCAGTATTTT. Its translation: CASSPSRVSTDTQYF. V gene TRBV18 combines with J gene TRBJ2-3, with no clear D. Trimming stripped 2 bases from V and 0 bases from J, with 9 bases between. CDR3 length: 15 amino acids. Germline CDR1 is KGHSH and CDR2 is LQKENI. Full variable domain (missing parts from reference TRBV18 and TRBJ2-3): NAGVMQNPRHLVRRRGQEARLRCSPMKGHSHVYWYRQLPEEGLKFMVYLQKENIIDESGMPKERFSAEFPKEGPSILRIQQVVRGDSAAYFCASSPSRVSTDTQYFGPGTRLTVL.